These 9 T cell receptor beta chains originate from one sample sequenced in a study of siplizumab effects on memory and regulatory T cells. Data came from immunoSEQ multiplex PCR; TCRdb stores just in-frame clones and leaves some out. The table records about 100,000 clones, about 90% of them present only once. What was sequenced was CD4+ T cells sorted from blood. The receptors come from a human donor in good health.

The rearrangement joins TRBV2 to TRBJ2-2; unclear D gene. The germline V and J ends were trimmed by 7 bases and 2 bases, with 11 bases remaining between them. In germline, CDR1 is SNHLY, CDR2 FYNNEI. The CDR3 is 14 residues long. The CDR3 DNA reads TGTGCCAGCAAAAGCGTACGTAACACCGGGGAGCTGTTTTTT. It specifies CASKSVRNTGELFF.

The V call is TRBV5-1, the J call TRBJ1-5; 7 nucleotides agree with TRBD1. V shed 0 bases, J shed 6 bases, and the junction held 6 bases outside the gene matches. The CDR3 contains 15 residues. The germline gives CDR1 SGHRS, CDR2 YFSETQ. CDR3: CASSLGTGGGQPQHF. CDR3 nucleotides: TGCGCCAGCAGCTTGGGGACAGGTGGAGGTCAGCCCCAGCATTTT.

In its sample, this clone was seen once. The chain links TRBV7-8 to TRBJ1-1; the match to TRBD1 covers 7 bases. The length of the CDR3 is 20 residues. Germline CDR1 is SGHVS and CDR2 is FQNEAQ. The ends lost 4 bases at V and 1 base at J; junction bases unmatched: 21. CDR3 in amino acids: CASSSLSKPGQFAWNTEAFF. In nucleotides, the CDR3 is TGTGCCAGCAGCTCCCTATCCAAGCCGGGACAGTTTGCTTGGAACACTGAAGCTTTCTTT.

The chain carries TRBV27 and TRBJ2-1, with D perhaps matching TRBD1 (6 bases). CDR1 is MNHEY, CDR2 SMNVEV, per germline (reference sequence). This CDR3 has 13 residues. The germline V and J ends were trimmed by 5 bases and 7 bases, with 12 bases remaining between them. This CDR3 reads CASSPLTGNEQFF. CDR3 nucleotides: TGTGCCAGCAGTCCTCTCACAGGGAATGAGCAGTTCTTC.

This clone came up a few times. The chain links TRBV7-3 to TRBJ2-1; TRBD2 matches at 8 bases. The V gene's germline CDR1 is SGHTA and CDR2 FQGTGA. Trimming cost V 1 base and J 0 bases; bases outside gene matches: 5. This CDR3 is 17 amino acids long. CDR3 bases: TGTGCCAGCAGCTTAAGACTAGCGATTAACTCCTACAATGAGCAGTTCTTC. This encodes CASSLRLAINSYNEQFF.

This chain uses TRBV4-1 with TRBJ2-2, with D possibly being TRBD1 (5 bases). Germline V gives CDR1 MGHRA, CDR2 YSYEKL. The CDR3 covers 16 residues. V gave up 8 bases and J gave up 5 bases, with 21 bases separating them. This chain's CDR3 is CASRSVGAGKTGELFF. CDR3 DNA sequence: TGCGCCAGCCGATCGGTTGGGGCAGGGAAGACCGGGGAGCTGTTTTTT.

The chain is built from TRBV29-1 and TRBJ2-3; D gene ambiguous. V lost 1 base, J lost 2 bases, and 4 bases lay in between. Germline V gene lookup returns CDR1 SQVTM and CDR2 ANQGSEA. The CDR3 is made up of 12 amino acids. The CDR3 DNA sequence: TGCAGCGTTGAAGGTCTCACAGATACGCAGTATTTT. Translated, it gives CSVEGLTDTQYF.

This clone is a singleton in its sample. This CDR3 reads CASRKTANYEQYF. The CDR3 DNA reads as TGTGCCAGCAGAAAAACAGCCAACTACGAGCAGTACTTC. The rearrangement links TRBV6-5 to TRBJ2-7; unclear D gene. The V and J ends lost 6 bases and 3 bases respectively, with 12 bases between them. Germline CDR1 reads MNHEY; CDR2 reads SVGAGI. The CDR3 is made up of 13 amino acids.

The chain joins TRBV5-1 to TRBJ1-2; 8 nucleotides match TRBD1. Trimming cost V 4 bases and J 5 bases; bases outside gene matches: 4. The germline CDR1 and CDR2 sequences are SGHRS and YFSETQ. The CDR3 contains 13 residues. In DNA form, the CDR3 reads TGCGCCAGCAGCCCGCAGGGGGCTTATGGCTACACCTTC. Its protein product is CASSPQGAYGYTF.